This T cell receptor beta chain was identified in a study of CXCR3-negative and CXCR3-positive naive CD8 T cells. 5' RACE that incorporated UMI labels was used to prepare the TRB cDNA libraries. TCRdb re-analyzed the 5' RACE reads; it lists each CDR3 protein once, without DNA. The clone table shows under 85,000 distinct CDR3 sequences, with the ten largest holding nearly 1.5%. This CDR3 is 15 amino acids long. The germline V gene encodes CDR1 DFQATT and CDR2 SNEGSKA (reference sequence). This TCR derives from a human donor in good health. Some clones in this sample may be carry-over from other donors' samples. The chain uses TRBV20-1 and TRBJ2-3; absent DNA, TCRdb's TRBD1 call cannot be checked. Sample: naive CXCR3- CD8+ T cells from blood. Documented subset: CD45RO-CCR7+CD27+CD95- naive CD8+ T cells lacking CXCR3 (TNR3-). CDR3 sequence: CSAEGGSLTSDTQYF.